This T cell receptor (beta chain) was obtained from a study of early T cells in non-severe SARS-CoV-2 infection. This clonotype was observed at least ten times. The CDR3 sequence is 13 residues long. Trimming took 6 bases from V and 6 from J, leaving 15 bases between them. Looked up from germline, CDR1 is DFQATT and CDR2 is SNEGSKA (reference sequence). Each CDR3 protein is one row after TCRdb ran MiXCR on the 5' RACE reads. The table lists roughly 120,000 distinct CDR3 sequences, more than 13% of them singletons. Sample: whole blood. The chain is built from TRBV20-1 and TRBJ2-4, with D perhaps matching TRBD1 (6 bases). This receptor was identified in an adult who was a healthcare worker with PCR-confirmed SARS-CoV-2 infection or an uninfected control (not recorded which). The CDR3 DNA is TGCAGTGCATCCTCCGAAGGGGGAAACATTCAGTACTTC. Its translation is CSASSEGGNIQYF.